This is a list of T cell receptor beta chains from one sample in a study of neurological immune-mediated disorders. One entry per CDR3 protein results from TCRdb running MiXCR on the 5' RACE reads. Of more than 75,000 distinct CDR3 sequences in the sample, around 4.6% were seen once. Sample: PBMCs. The receptors stem from a woman aged 25 to 45 with multiple sclerosis. Each CDR3 is given without its conserved first and last residue. The order of the fields is CDR3 protein, J gene, V gene.

CDR3 protein: ASSPGTSGSKYEQY
J gene: TRBJ2-7
V gene: TRBV27

CDR3 protein: ASSPVGTRSYEQY
J gene: TRBJ2-7
V gene: TRBV28

CDR3 protein: SAMTSSYNEQF
J gene: TRBJ2-1
V gene: TRBV20-1

CDR3 protein: SARDSSLAGAYNEQF
J gene: TRBJ2-1
V gene: TRBV20-1

CDR3 protein: AWSVAGTSNQPQH
J gene: TRBJ1-5
V gene: TRBV30

CDR3 protein: ASSLEGEEAF
J gene: TRBJ1-1
V gene: TRBV7-9

CDR3 protein: ASSPLGDETQY
J gene: TRBJ2-5
V gene: TRBV5-1

CDR3 protein: ASSFDGRGYT
J gene: TRBJ1-2
V gene: TRBV28

CDR3 protein: ASSPDSYNSPLH
J gene: TRBJ1-6
V gene: TRBV5-1

CDR3 protein: AIRGSPNTGELF
J gene: TRBJ2-2
V gene: TRBV10-3

CDR3 protein: ASSEDKEGQTDTQY
J gene: TRBJ2-3
V gene: TRBV2

CDR3 protein: ASSRDRENTEAF
J gene: TRBJ1-1
V gene: TRBV5-1

CDR3 protein: ASSVALQETQY
J gene: TRBJ2-5
V gene: TRBV7-2

CDR3 protein: ASSQIGTGDNEQF
J gene: TRBJ2-1
V gene: TRBV5-1

CDR3 protein: SARDPWTGADTQY
J gene: TRBJ2-3
V gene: TRBV20-1

CDR3 protein: SARDLAGSNEQF
J gene: TRBJ2-1
V gene: TRBV20-1

CDR3 protein: ASSLAGRETQY
J gene: TRBJ2-5
V gene: TRBV5-1

CDR3 protein: ASSMGNSETQY
J gene: TRBJ2-5
V gene: TRBV5-1

CDR3 protein: ASSVGQFPDTQY
J gene: TRBJ2-3
V gene: TRBV9

CDR3 protein: ASSFQGEQY
J gene: TRBJ2-7
V gene: TRBV7-9

CDR3 protein: SAPDQYNSPLH
J gene: TRBJ1-6
V gene: TRBV20-1

CDR3 protein: ASSWSGTGGYGYT
J gene: TRBJ1-2
V gene: TRBV27

CDR3 protein: SARDQAGREQY
J gene: TRBJ2-7
V gene: TRBV20-1

CDR3 protein: ASSTLAGGGTGELF
J gene: TRBJ2-2
V gene: TRBV12-3/TRBV12-4

CDR3 protein: SAREGGRGEKLF
J gene: TRBJ1-4
V gene: TRBV20-1

CDR3 protein: ASSLRIDETQY
J gene: TRBJ2-5
V gene: TRBV18

CDR3 protein: ASRSLAGGRNEQF
J gene: TRBJ2-1
V gene: TRBV5-1

CDR3 protein: ASSLGGTAPEAF
J gene: TRBJ1-1
V gene: TRBV5-1

CDR3 protein: ASTRGRGGYGYT
J gene: TRBJ1-2
V gene: TRBV28

CDR3 protein: SASATRSSSYEQY
J gene: TRBJ2-7
V gene: TRBV20-1

CDR3 protein: ASSWDGLNTEAF
J gene: TRBJ1-1
V gene: TRBV5-1

CDR3 protein: ASSLLGGDTGELF
J gene: TRBJ2-2
V gene: TRBV5-1

CDR3 protein: ASSQDGSRNQPQH
J gene: TRBJ1-5
V gene: TRBV4-2

CDR3 protein: ASSLDGPGLANEQF
J gene: TRBJ2-1
V gene: TRBV11-2

CDR3 protein: ASSPGLTDTQY
J gene: TRBJ2-3
V gene: TRBV13

CDR3 protein: ASSLGRVGIEAF
J gene: TRBJ1-1
V gene: TRBV5-8

CDR3 protein: ASSLAPGGTEAF
J gene: TRBJ1-1
V gene: TRBV5-1

CDR3 protein: ASSESSGTRTDTQY
J gene: TRBJ2-3
V gene: TRBV10-1

CDR3 protein: SARDTQGLGAQPQH
J gene: TRBJ1-5
V gene: TRBV20-1

CDR3 protein: ASSLSGQLYEQY
J gene: TRBJ2-7
V gene: TRBV7-9

CDR3 protein: ATSRSQQGGYGYT
J gene: TRBJ1-2
V gene: TRBV15

CDR3 protein: ASSGLQNTGELF
J gene: TRBJ2-2
V gene: TRBV6-1

CDR3 protein: ASSLAAGEIGNQPQH
J gene: TRBJ1-5
V gene: TRBV5-5

CDR3 protein: ATSEGTAQETQY
J gene: TRBJ2-5
V gene: TRBV24-1

CDR3 protein: ASSPWDRGRTGELF
J gene: TRBJ2-2
V gene: TRBV7-9

CDR3 protein: AIKGSSGNTIY
J gene: TRBJ1-3
V gene: TRBV10-3

CDR3 protein: AINDGDRGGYEQY
J gene: TRBJ2-7
V gene: TRBV10-3

CDR3 protein: ASSLGTGMGYEQY
J gene: TRBJ2-7
V gene: TRBV5-1

CDR3 protein: ASKVLRQAGGLTSTDTQY
J gene: TRBJ2-3
V gene: TRBV6-5

CDR3 protein: ATSGGGTVNTEAF
J gene: TRBJ1-1
V gene: TRBV15

CDR3 protein: ASSFQTSGSPYEQY
J gene: TRBJ2-7
V gene: TRBV5-1

CDR3 protein: ASSLPPETQY
J gene: TRBJ2-5
V gene: TRBV5-5

CDR3 protein: ASSESMDLYTGELF
J gene: TRBJ2-2
V gene: TRBV10-1